This entry is about one T cell receptor (beta chain). What it recognizes is unknown. These data are taken from a study of T cells in Graves' hyperthyroidism and ophthalmopathy. Across the study: Any treatment followed the collection of peripheral blood at initial diagnosis. Whole-study results and caveats: Ophthalmopathy was separated from stable hyperthyroidism by a 13 V-J model.

The PBMCs were taken from around 9.1 ml of fresh peripheral blood. There were TCR beta CDR3 regions amplified from RNA transcripts. When the TCR CDR3 underwent first-round RT-PCR, the HTBI primer set was used. TCRdb itself ran the multiplex PCR reads through MiXCR, one entry per CDR3 protein. The sample contains about 400,000 distinct CDR3 sequences, around a sixth of which appear only once. CDR1 and CDR2 from the germline V gene are LNHDA and SQIVND (reference sequence). This CDR3 spans 15 amino acids. V dropped 8 bases and J dropped 3 bases, with 19 bases sitting between them. This receptor was obtained from a woman aged 18-30 years with Graves' hyperthyroidism that later progressed to Graves' ophthalmopathy. Source material: blood. The chain joins TRBV19 to TRBJ1-1, with no clear D. The DNA for the CDR3 is TGTGCCAGTCGGGGAAAGGGTAGTGGGTACACTGAAGCTTTCTTT. Its protein is CASRGKGSGYTEAFF.